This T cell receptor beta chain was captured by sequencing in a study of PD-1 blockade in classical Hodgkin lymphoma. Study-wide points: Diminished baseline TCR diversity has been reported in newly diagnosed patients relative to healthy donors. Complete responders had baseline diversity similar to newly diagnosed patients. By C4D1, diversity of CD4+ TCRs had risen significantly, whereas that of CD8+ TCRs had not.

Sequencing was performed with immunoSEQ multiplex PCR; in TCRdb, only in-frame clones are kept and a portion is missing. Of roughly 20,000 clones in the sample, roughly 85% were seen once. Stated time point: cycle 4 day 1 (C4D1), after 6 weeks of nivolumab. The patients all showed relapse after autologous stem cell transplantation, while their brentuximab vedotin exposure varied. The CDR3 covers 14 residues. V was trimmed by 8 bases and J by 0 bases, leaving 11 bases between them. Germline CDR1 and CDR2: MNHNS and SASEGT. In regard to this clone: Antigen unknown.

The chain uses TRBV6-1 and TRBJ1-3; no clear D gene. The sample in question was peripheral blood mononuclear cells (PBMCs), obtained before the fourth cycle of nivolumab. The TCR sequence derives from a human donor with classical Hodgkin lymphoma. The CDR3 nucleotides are TGTGCCAGCCAAGACAAAGCCTCTGGAAACACCATATATTTT. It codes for CASQDKASGNTIYF.